These 3 T cell receptor beta chains share one sample of origin, sequenced in a study of regulatory T cells in long-lasting Graves disease. To make TCR beta libraries, researchers used iRepertoire HTBI primers and Arm-PCR of CDR3 regions. TCRdb ran MiXCR on the multiplex PCR reads and lists one entry per CDR3 protein. The sample holds approximately 400,000 distinct CDR3 sequences; 15% to 17% are singletons and the top ten take around a fifth. Stated time point: newly diagnosed GD, antithyroid drugs for less than 3 months. The TCR library was made from RNA that had been extracted from PBMCs in TRIzol. This sample comprised peripheral blood mononuclear cells (PBMCs), obtained at new diagnosis, from a patient treated with antithyroid drugs. The receptors shown here come from a female donor with Graves disease.

This clonotype showed up many times. The V and J genes are TRBV7-9 and TRBJ2-3; D is undetermined. The CDR3 has 15 amino acids. With 3 bases removed from V and 8 bases from J, the gap between germline ends came to 18 bases. Germline CDR1 reads SEHNR; CDR2 reads FQNEAQ (reference sequence). The CDR3 spells CASSFLVPTHGTQYF. For the CDR3, the DNA is TGTGCCAGCAGCTTTTTGGTACCGACCCATGGTACGCAGTATTTT.

There are many counts of this clonotype. V usage is TRBV7-2 and J usage is TRBJ1-2; no definite D call. The V end lost 5 bases, the J end lost 0 bases, and 10 bases lay between the germline ends. There are 14 residues in the CDR3. The germline gives CDR1 SGHTA, CDR2 FQGNSA. This chain's CDR3 is CASSHSPANYGYTF. The CDR3 bases are TGTGCCAGCAGCCACAGTCCCGCTAACTATGGCTACACCTTC.

This chain links TRBV5-1 with TRBJ1-5; D gene uncertain. V lost 0 bases and J 9 bases, leaving 10 bases between the germline ends. CDR1 and CDR2 (germline): SGHRS, YFSETQ. The CDR3 length is 13 residues. As DNA, the CDR3 is TGCGCCAGCAGCTTGGACGGTAGTCGGCCCCAGCATTTT. This sequence encodes CASSLDGSRPQHF.